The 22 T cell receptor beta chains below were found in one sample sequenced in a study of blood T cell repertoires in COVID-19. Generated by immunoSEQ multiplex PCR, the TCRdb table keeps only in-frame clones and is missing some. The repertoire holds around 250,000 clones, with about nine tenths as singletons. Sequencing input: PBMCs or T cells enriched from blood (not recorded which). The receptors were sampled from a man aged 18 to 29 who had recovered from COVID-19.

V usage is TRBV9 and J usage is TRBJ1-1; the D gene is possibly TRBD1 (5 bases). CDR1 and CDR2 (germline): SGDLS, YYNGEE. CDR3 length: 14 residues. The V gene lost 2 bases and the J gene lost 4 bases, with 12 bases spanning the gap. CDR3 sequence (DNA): TGTGCCAGCAGCGTCTCAGGGTTTTCCACTGAAGCTTTCTTT. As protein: CASSVSGFSTEAFF.

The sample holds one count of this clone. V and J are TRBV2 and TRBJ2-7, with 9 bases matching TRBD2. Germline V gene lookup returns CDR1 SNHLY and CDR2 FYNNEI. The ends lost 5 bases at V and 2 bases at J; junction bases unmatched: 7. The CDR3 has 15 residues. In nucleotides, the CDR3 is TGTGCCAGCAGTCCTACTAGCGGGCGCACCTACGAGCAGTACTTC. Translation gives CASSPTSGRTYEQYF.

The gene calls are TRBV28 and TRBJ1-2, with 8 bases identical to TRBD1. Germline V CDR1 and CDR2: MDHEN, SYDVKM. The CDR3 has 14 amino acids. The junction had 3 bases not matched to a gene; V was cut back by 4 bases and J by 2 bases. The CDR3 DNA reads TGTGCCAGCAGTTCCCGACAGGGGAACTATGGCTACACCTTC. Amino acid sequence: CASSSRQGNYGYTF.

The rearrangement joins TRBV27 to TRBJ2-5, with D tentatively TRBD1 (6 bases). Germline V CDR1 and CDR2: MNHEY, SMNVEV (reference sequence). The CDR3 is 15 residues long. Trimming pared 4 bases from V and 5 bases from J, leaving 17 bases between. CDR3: CASSSRQEAPETQYF. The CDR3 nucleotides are TGTGCCAGCAGTTCCAGACAGGAGGCCCCGGAGACCCAGTACTTC.

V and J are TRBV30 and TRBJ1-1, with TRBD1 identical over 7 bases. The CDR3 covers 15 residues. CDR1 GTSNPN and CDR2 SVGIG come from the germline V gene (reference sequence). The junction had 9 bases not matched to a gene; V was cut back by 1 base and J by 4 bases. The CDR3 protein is CAWSGYTPGGTEAFF. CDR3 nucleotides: TGTGCCTGGAGTGGATACACCCCAGGGGGCACTGAAGCTTTCTTT.

The CDR3 sequence is CASSQVFTEAFF. The CDR3, as DNA: TGTGCCAGCAGCCAAGTATTCACTGAAGCTTTCTTT. The chain has TRBV14 and TRBJ1-1; D unresolved. Trimming took 1 base from V and 4 from J, leaving 4 bases between them. There are 12 residues in the CDR3. Germline V gene sequence: CDR1 SGHDN, CDR2 FVKESK.

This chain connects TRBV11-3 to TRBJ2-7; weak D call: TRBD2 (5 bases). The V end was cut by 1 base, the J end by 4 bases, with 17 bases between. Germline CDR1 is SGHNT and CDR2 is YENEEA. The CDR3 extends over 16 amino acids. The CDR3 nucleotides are TGTGCCAGCAGCTTAGGGCCGACTCCTTCGGGGTACGAGCAGTACTTC. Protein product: CASSLGPTPSGYEQYF.

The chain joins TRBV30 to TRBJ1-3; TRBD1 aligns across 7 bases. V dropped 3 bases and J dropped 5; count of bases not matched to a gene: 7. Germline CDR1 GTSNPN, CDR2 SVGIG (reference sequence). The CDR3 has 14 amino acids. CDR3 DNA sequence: TGTGCCTGGAGCGGAAGGGGGCAAAGAAACACCATATATTTT. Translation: CAWSGRGQRNTIYF.

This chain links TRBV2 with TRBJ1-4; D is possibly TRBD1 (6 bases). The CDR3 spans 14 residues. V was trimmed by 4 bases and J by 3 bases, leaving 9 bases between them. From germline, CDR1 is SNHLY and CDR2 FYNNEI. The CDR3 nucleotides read TGTGCCAGCAGTGGACAGGTTCCTAATGAAAAACTGTTTTTT. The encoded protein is CASSGQVPNEKLFF.

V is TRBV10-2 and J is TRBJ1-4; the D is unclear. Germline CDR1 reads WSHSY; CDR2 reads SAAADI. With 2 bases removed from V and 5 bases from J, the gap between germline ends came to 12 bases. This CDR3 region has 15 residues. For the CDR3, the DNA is TGCGCCAGCAGTGAGAGGTCGGGGTGGAATGAAAAACTGTTTTTT. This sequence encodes CASSERSGWNEKLFF.

CDR3 sequence (DNA): TGTGCCAGCAGCCCAGAGAACACTGAAGCTTTCTTT. Translating it yields CASSPENTEAFF. V is TRBV11-3 and J is TRBJ1-1; D remains ambiguous. The germline V gene has CDR1 SGHNT and CDR2 YENEEA. The CDR3 has 12 amino acids. Trimming cost V 5 bases and J 1 base, with 5 bases left between them.

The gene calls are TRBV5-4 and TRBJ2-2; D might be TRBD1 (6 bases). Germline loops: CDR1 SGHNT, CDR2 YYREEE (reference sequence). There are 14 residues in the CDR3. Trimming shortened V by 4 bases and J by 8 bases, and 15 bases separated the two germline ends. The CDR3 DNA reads TGTGCCAGCAGCGTGTCTGGGGGCCCGGGGGAGCTGTTTTTT. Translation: CASSVSGGPGELFF.

The DNA for the CDR3 is TGTGCCAGCAGCCAAGCACAGGGACGGAGGAGCTATGGCTACACCTTC. Its translation is CASSQAQGRRSYGYTF. The rearrangement uses TRBV3-1 (or the pseudogene TRBV3-2) and TRBJ1-2; tentative D call: TRBD1 (6 bases). This CDR3 has 16 amino acids. V shed 1 base and J shed 4 bases, with 16 bases lying between them. The germline V gene has CDR1 LGHDT and CDR2 YNNKEL (reference sequence).

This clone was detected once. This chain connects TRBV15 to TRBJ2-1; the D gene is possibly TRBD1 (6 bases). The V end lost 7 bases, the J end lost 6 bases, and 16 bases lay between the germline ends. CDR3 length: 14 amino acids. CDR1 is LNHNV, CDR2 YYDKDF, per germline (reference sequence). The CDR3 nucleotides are TGTGCCACCACCAGGACAGTACCGGGCAATGAGCAGTTCTTC. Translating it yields CATTRTVPGNEQFF.

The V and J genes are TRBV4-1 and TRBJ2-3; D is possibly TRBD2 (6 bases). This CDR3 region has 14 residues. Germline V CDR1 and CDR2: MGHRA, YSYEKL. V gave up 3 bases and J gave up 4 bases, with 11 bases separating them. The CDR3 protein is CASSHSREADTQYF. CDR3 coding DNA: TGCGCCAGCAGCCATTCCAGGGAGGCAGATACGCAGTATTTT.

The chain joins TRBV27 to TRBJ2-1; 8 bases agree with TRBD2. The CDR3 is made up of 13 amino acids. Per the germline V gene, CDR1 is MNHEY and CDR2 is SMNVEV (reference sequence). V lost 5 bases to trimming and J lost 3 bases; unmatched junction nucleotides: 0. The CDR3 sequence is CASSTSGYNEQFF. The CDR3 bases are TGTGCCAGCAGTACTAGCGGCTACAATGAGCAGTTCTTC.

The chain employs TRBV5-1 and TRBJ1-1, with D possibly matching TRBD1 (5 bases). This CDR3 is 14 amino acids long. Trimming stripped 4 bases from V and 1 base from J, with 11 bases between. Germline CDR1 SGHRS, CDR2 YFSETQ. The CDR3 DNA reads TGCGCCAGCAGCGGAAACCAGGGGAACACTGAAGCTTTCTTT. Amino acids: CASSGNQGNTEAFF. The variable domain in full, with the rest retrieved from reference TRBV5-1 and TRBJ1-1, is KAGVTQTPRYLIKTRGQQVTLSCSPISGHRSVSWYQQTPGQGLQFLFEYFSETQRNKGNFPGRFSGRQFSNSRSEMNVSTLELGDSALYLCASSGNQGNTEAFFGQGTRLTVV.

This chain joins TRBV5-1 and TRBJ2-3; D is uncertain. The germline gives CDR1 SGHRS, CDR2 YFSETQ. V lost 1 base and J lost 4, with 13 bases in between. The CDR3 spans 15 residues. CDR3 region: CASSLPHGGPDTQYF. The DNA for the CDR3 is TGCGCCAGCAGCTTGCCTCACGGTGGGCCAGATACGCAGTATTTT.

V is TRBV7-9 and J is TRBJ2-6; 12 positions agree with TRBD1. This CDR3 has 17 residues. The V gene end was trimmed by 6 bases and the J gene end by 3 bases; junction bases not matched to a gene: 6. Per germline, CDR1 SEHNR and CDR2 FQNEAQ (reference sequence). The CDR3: CASSRGQGAYGANVLTF. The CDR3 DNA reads TGTGCCAGCAGTCGGGGACAGGGGGCATATGGGGCCAACGTCCTGACTTTC.

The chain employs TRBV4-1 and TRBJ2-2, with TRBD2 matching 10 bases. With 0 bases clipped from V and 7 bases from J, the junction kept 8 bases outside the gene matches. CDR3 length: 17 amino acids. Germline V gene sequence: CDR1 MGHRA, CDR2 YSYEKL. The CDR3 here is CASSQDPAGGLDGELFF. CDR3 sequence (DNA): TGCGCCAGCAGCCAAGATCCAGCGGGGGGGCTGGACGGGGAGCTGTTTTTT.

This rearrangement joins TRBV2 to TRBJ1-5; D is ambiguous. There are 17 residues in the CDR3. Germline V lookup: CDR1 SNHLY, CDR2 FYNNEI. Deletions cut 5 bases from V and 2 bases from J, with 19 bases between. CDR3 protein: CASSRIKRTPGNQPQHF. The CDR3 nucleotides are TGTGCCAGCAGTCGGATAAAGCGGACGCCGGGCAATCAGCCCCAGCATTTT.

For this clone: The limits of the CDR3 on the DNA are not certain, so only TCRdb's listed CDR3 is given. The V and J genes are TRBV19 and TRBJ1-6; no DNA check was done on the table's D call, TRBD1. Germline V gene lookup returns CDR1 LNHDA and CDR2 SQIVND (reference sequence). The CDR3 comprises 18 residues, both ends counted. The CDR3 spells CASSILAPRTGSNSPLHF.